Below, 18 T cell receptor beta chains from the same sample are listed, as sequenced in a study of blood T cells in healthy people across ages. Using a J-beta primer mix together with a sample-barcoded 5' primer, a second PCR was run for roughly 7 to 12 cycles. MiXCR, applied by TCRdb to the 5' RACE reads, yields one record per CDR3 protein. Seen here are about 1.5 million distinct CDR3 sequences, about 43% observed once, and the top ten hold under 8%. Sequencing was performed on blood. The receptor set was obtained from a woman between 18 and 29 years old in good health.

This clonotype has just a few counts. CDR3 sequence: CASTRGENSPLHF. CDR3 DNA sequence: TGTGCCAGCACCCGGGGTGAAAATTCACCCCTCCACTTT. This chain uses TRBV6-1 with TRBJ1-6, with D hard to call. V lost 7 bases and J lost 7, with 11 bases in between. This CDR3 region has 13 residues. Per the germline V gene, CDR1 is MNHNS and CDR2 is SASEGT.

This clonotype was picked up a small number of times. V and J are TRBV29-1 and TRBJ1-1; TRBD1 might be the D (5 bases). Trimming shortened V by 6 bases and J by 4 bases, and 15 bases separated the two germline ends. Germline V CDR1 and CDR2: SQVTM, ANQGSEA. This CDR3 is 13 amino acids long. The CDR3 nucleotides are TGCAGCGTCAGAGATGGGGGTGGCACTGAAGCTTTCTTT. It yields the protein CSVRDGGGTEAFF.

The V gene is TRBV18, the J gene TRBJ2-5; no firm D call. V shed 0 bases and J shed 5 bases, with 4 bases lying between them. CDR1 KGHSH and CDR2 LQKENI come from the germline V gene. The CDR3 has 12 residues. The CDR3 DNA sequence: TGTGCCAGCTCACCACCTATCGAGACCCAGTACTTC. It is translated as CASSPPIETQYF.

This chain connects TRBV18 to TRBJ2-3, with 7 bases matching TRBD2. The CDR3 is made up of 17 amino acids. The V gene's germline CDR1 is KGHSH and CDR2 LQKENI. V was clipped by 2 bases and J by 6 bases; unmatched bases: 14. The CDR3 loop reads CASSPDGPSGELDTQYF. CDR3 DNA sequence: TGTGCCAGCTCACCAGATGGACCGAGCGGGGAACTTGATACGCAGTATTTT.

The gene calls are TRBV27 and TRBJ1-1; D ambiguous. The V gene lost 2 bases and the J gene lost 1 base, with 8 bases spanning the gap. This CDR3 spans 14 amino acids. Germline V gene sequence: CDR1 MNHEY, CDR2 SMNVEV (reference sequence). For the CDR3, the DNA is TGTGCCAGCAGTTTAAGCGAGGAGAACACTGAAGCTTTCTTT. Its translation is CASSLSEENTEAFF.

The sample holds many counts of this clonotype. This sequence joins TRBV7-8 and TRBJ2-1; 16 nucleotides align to TRBD2. The germline gives CDR1 SGHVS, CDR2 FQNEAQ. V lost 1 base and J lost 7; bases outside the gene matches: 13. CDR3 length: 20 residues. CDR3 sequence: CASSLGSRGLAGGRWNEQFF. In DNA, the CDR3 is TGTGCCAGCAGCTTAGGATCAAGGGGACTAGCGGGAGGGCGGTGGAATGAGCAGTTCTTC.

The rearrangement uses TRBV27 and TRBJ1-3, with D maybe TRBD1 (6 bases). The V and J ends lost 7 bases and 0 bases respectively, with 19 bases between them. The CDR3 consists of 17 residues. From germline, CDR1 is MNHEY and CDR2 SMNVEV (reference sequence). The CDR3 reads CASNLKGEFSSGNTIYF. In DNA form, the CDR3 reads TGTGCCAGCAACCTTAAGGGGGAGTTCTCCTCTGGAAACACCATATATTTT.

The chain has TRBV11-2 and TRBJ1-1; tentatively, D is TRBD1 (6 bases). Trimming pared 5 bases from V and 10 bases from J, leaving 20 bases between. CDR1 is SGHAT, CDR2 FQNNGV, per germline. The CDR3 is made up of 14 amino acids. In DNA, the CDR3 is TGTGCCAGCAGCGTGGGGGGCGTCAGAGGAGTAGCTTTCTTT. It encodes CASSVGGVRGVAFF.

The CDR3 nucleotides read TGTGCCAGCAGCTATTTTTCATCGGGACAGGGAACACCCTATGGCTACACCTTC. Its protein product is CASSYFSSGQGTPYGYTF. The rearrangement joins TRBV12-3 or TRBV12-4 to TRBJ1-2; 9 bases are shared with TRBD1. The CDR3 runs 18 residues. The V segment lost 6 bases and the J segment 4 bases; nucleotides outside the gene matches: 18.

The rearrangement joins TRBV12-3 or TRBV12-4 to TRBJ1-1, with TRBD1 as a possible D gene (5 bases). The CDR3 is 16 amino acids. V lost 5 bases and J 4 bases, leaving 20 bases between the germline ends. CDR3 sequence reads: CASSHQRHGGGTEAFF. The CDR3 coding sequence is TGTGCCAGCAGTCACCAGCGACATGGGGGGGGCACTGAAGCTTTCTTT.

This clonotype was counted between two and nine times. The chain has TRBV6-1 and TRBJ1-2; D gene ambiguous. V was clipped by 11 bases and J by 8 bases, with 12 bases between them. In germline, CDR1 is MNHNS, CDR2 SASEGT. The CDR3 sequence is 10 residues long. The CDR3 reads CAGGGGGYTF. The CDR3 bases are TGTGCCGGAGGAGGCGGAGGCTACACCTTC.

This chain joins TRBV7-3 and TRBJ2-3; 7 bases map to TRBD2. The CDR3 has 14 residues. V was clipped by 4 bases and J by 5 bases; unmatched bases: 6. Germline V gene sequence: CDR1 SGHTA, CDR2 FQGTGA. The CDR3 region is CASSSSGVGDTQYF. DNA of the CDR3: TGTGCCAGCAGCTCCAGCGGGGTGGGAGATACGCAGTATTTT.

The chain couples TRBV13 to TRBJ2-7; D may correspond to TRBD1 or TRBD2 (5 bases each). V was trimmed by 8 bases and J by 0 bases, leaving 11 bases between them. This CDR3 comprises 13 residues. CDR1 is PRHDT, CDR2 FYEKMQ, per germline (reference sequence). This CDR3 reads CASAVGVSYEQYF. The DNA of the CDR3 is TGTGCCAGCGCGGTGGGGGTCTCCTACGAGCAGTACTTC.

The chain uses TRBV20-1 and TRBJ2-7; 9 bases are shared with TRBD1. Germline V gene lookup returns CDR1 DFQATT and CDR2 SNEGSKA (reference sequence). Losses at the gene ends were 0 bases for V and 1 base for J; bases not matched to a gene: 7. The CDR3 length is 16 residues. CDR3 amino acids: CSARDADRGISYEQYF. CDR3 sequence (DNA): TGCAGTGCTAGAGACGCCGACAGGGGGATTTCCTACGAGCAGTACTTC.

This chain connects TRBV4-2 to TRBJ1-2, with 9 nucleotides matching TRBD1. The CDR3 has 13 residues. Germline V gives CDR1 LGHNA, CDR2 YNFKEQ. The V gene end was trimmed by 2 bases and the J gene end by 7 bases; junction bases not matched to a gene: 2. CDR3 in DNA: TGTGCCAGCAGCCAACCACAGGGGGCTGGCTACACCTTC. Its protein is CASSQPQGAGYTF.

The chain recombines TRBV5-1 with TRBJ2-3; D is possibly TRBD1 (6 bases). The V end was cut by 3 bases, the J end by 0 bases, with 8 bases between. This CDR3 is 14 amino acids long. The germline CDR1 and CDR2 sequences are SGHRS and YFSETQ. The CDR3 nucleotides are TGCGCCAGCAGCTCGGGACACAGCACAGATACGCAGTATTTT. Its translation is CASSSGHSTDTQYF.

In this sample, this clonotype turned up once. The chain combines TRBV21-1 with TRBJ2-2; TRBD1 reflects the table's D call only, with no check against the DNA. TRBV21-1 is designated a pseudogene. This CDR3 has 18 residues. Written as DNA, the CDR3 is TGTGCCAGCAGCCTAACTCAGACAGGGGGGGATAACACCGGGGAGCTGTTTTTT. It is translated as CASSLTQTGGDNTGELFF.

The genes are TRBV5-1 and TRBJ1-2; 7 bases fit TRBD1. V was clipped by 2 bases and J by 8 bases; unmatched bases: 9. The CDR3 has 14 amino acids. Looked up from germline, CDR1 is SGHRS and CDR2 is YFSETQ. The CDR3 region has the DNA TGCGCCAGCAGCTTCGGACAGGAGGCAAGCGGCTACACCTTC. This gives the protein CASSFGQEASGYTF.